The count of the clone carrying this T cell receptor (beta chain) is one. The data originate from a study of control samples from healthy donors and cancer patients. Measured with immunoSEQ multiplex PCR; TCRdb has only the in-frame clones, and not every one. The table has over 200,000 clones, roughly 82% seen once; the top ten hold 10% to 15%. The CDR3 extends over 16 amino acids. CDR1 and CDR2 (germline): SGHNT, YYREEE (reference sequence). V lost 3 bases and J 2 bases, leaving 14 bases between the germline ends. The source is an older woman with lung cancer. The specimen sequenced was PBMCs. The V call is TRBV5-4, the J call TRBJ2-2; perhaps TRBD2 as D (6 bases). The CDR3 region has the DNA TGTGCCAGCAGCTCGGACCCGCGGGGAAACACCGGGGAGCTGTTTTTT. As protein: CASSSDPRGNTGELFF.